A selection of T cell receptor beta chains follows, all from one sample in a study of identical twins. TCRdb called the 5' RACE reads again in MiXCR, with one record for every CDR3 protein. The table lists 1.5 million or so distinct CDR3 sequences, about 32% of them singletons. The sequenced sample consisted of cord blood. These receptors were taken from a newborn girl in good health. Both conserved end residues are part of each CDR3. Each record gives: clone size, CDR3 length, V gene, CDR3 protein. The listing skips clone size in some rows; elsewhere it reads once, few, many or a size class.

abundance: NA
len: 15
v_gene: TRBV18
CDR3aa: CASSPRVIQINEQFF

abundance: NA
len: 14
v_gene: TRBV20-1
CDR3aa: CSARVLDRGYGYTF

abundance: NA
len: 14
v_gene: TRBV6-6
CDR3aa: CASSYDGPTDTQYF

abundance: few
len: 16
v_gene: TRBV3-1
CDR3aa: CASSHSRQGGGEKLFF

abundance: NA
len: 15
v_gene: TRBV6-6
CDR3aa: CASSYGLGVQETQYF

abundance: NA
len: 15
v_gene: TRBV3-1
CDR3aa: CASSQRWPSGETQYF

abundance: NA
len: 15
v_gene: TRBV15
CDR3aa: CATSRAPAYNSPLHF

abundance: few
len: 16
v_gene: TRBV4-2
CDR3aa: CASSQEGTAYNSPLHF

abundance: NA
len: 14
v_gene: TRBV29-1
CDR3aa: CSVLGGSSGFEQYF

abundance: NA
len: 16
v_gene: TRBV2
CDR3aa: CASSATTSGGINEQFF